This is a list of T cell receptor beta chains from one sample in a study of technical replicates of blood from a few donors. The repertoire was sequenced with immunoSEQ multiplex PCR; TCRdb's copy has only in-frame clones and lacks some. This sample has about 56,000 clones; 90% to 95% occur once, and the top ten carry roughly 3.1%. Sample: PBMCs. All receptors derive from a human donor in good health. Some clones in this sample may be carry-over from other donors' samples. Both conserved end residues are part of each CDR3. The order of the fields is CDR3 DNA, CDR3 protein, V gene, J gene, D gene, CDR3 length, clone size. D genes are given only for firm matches. Only part of the rows carry a size: once, few, many, or a class if the clone is expanded.

CDR3 DNA: TGTGCCAGCAGCTCGAGGGTTGGGAGCAATCAGCCCCAGCATTTT
CDR3 protein: CASSSRVGSNQPQHF
V gene: TRBV7-9
J gene: TRBJ1-5
D gene: .
CDR3 length: 15
clone size: .

CDR3 DNA: TGTGCCAGCAGCGCTGACAGGGAGAAGCCCCAGCATTTT
CDR3 protein: CASSADREKPQHF
V gene: TRBV2
J gene: TRBJ1-5
D gene: TRBD1
CDR3 length: 13
clone size: .

CDR3 DNA: TGCGCCAGCAGCTCGACCACTAGCGGGGGACCCTACGAGCAGTACTTC
CDR3 protein: CASSSTTSGGPYEQYF
V gene: TRBV4-1
J gene: TRBJ2-7
D gene: TRBD2
CDR3 length: 16
clone size: .

CDR3 DNA: TGTGCCAGCAGTTCGCCTAGCGGGAGGGAAGAGCAGTACTTC
CDR3 protein: CASSSPSGREEQYF
V gene: TRBV28
J gene: TRBJ2-7
D gene: TRBD2
CDR3 length: 14
clone size: .

CDR3 DNA: TGTGCCAGCAGCTTGCCCGTGGGGCGGGGGGCCCAAGAGACCCAGTACTTC
CDR3 protein: CASSLPVGRGAQETQYF
V gene: TRBV7-9
J gene: TRBJ2-5
D gene: TRBD2
CDR3 length: 17
clone size: many

CDR3 DNA: TGTGCCAGCAGCGTGACAGGGGGCTCGCTCGAGCAGTACTTC
CDR3 protein: CASSVTGGSLEQYF
V gene: TRBV7-3
J gene: TRBJ2-7
D gene: TRBD1
CDR3 length: 14
clone size: .

CDR3 DNA: TGTGCCAGCAGTCTCAGGGACAGCCTGGGCACCGGGGAGCTGTTTTTT
CDR3 protein: CASSLRDSLGTGELFF
V gene: TRBV27
J gene: TRBJ2-2
D gene: TRBD1
CDR3 length: 16
clone size: .

CDR3 DNA: TGTGCCAGCAGCTTAGTGTGGGGGCGGAATGAAAAACTGTTTTTT
CDR3 protein: CASSLVWGRNEKLFF
V gene: TRBV7-2
J gene: TRBJ1-4
D gene: .
CDR3 length: 15
clone size: .

CDR3 DNA: TGTGCCAGCAGCTTGGTTTTAGGCGGGGGCTCCTACGAGCAGTACTTC
CDR3 protein: CASSLVLGGGSYEQYF
V gene: TRBV5-6
J gene: TRBJ2-7
D gene: TRBD2
CDR3 length: 16
clone size: .

CDR3 DNA: TGTGCCAGCAGGTCGGGCCAGGGTTCGAACACCGGGGAGCTGTTTTTT
CDR3 protein: CASRSGQGSNTGELFF
V gene: TRBV5-8
J gene: TRBJ2-2
D gene: .
CDR3 length: 16
clone size: .

CDR3 DNA: TGCGCCAGCAGCCAGGGGACAGGGGAAAAGACCCAGTACTTC
CDR3 protein: CASSQGTGEKTQYF
V gene: TRBV4-3
J gene: TRBJ2-5
D gene: TRBD1
CDR3 length: 14
clone size: .

CDR3 DNA: TGTGCCATCACCCGGACAGGAATGAACACTGAAGCTTTCTTT
CDR3 protein: CAITRTGMNTEAFF
V gene: TRBV10-3
J gene: TRBJ1-1
D gene: TRBD1
CDR3 length: 14
clone size: .

CDR3 DNA: TGTGCCAGCAGTCTCCCGGGCACAGATACGCAGTATTTT
CDR3 protein: CASSLPGTDTQYF
V gene: TRBV7-3
J gene: TRBJ2-3
D gene: .
CDR3 length: 13
clone size: .

CDR3 DNA: TGTGCCAGCAGCTTATATCAGGGGGCACCGGCTTTCTTT
CDR3 protein: CASSLYQGAPAFF
V gene: TRBV11-2
J gene: TRBJ1-1
D gene: TRBD1
CDR3 length: 13
clone size: .

CDR3 DNA: TGTGCCAGCAGCGTATCGGTAGATACGCAGTATTTT
CDR3 protein: CASSVSVDTQYF
V gene: TRBV9
J gene: TRBJ2-3
D gene: .
CDR3 length: 12
clone size: .

CDR3 DNA: TGCGCCAGCAGCCAGATCGGGGGGACAGGGGCCAACGTCCTGACTTTC
CDR3 protein: CASSQIGGTGANVLTF
V gene: TRBV4-3
J gene: TRBJ2-6
D gene: .
CDR3 length: 16
clone size: .

CDR3 DNA: TGTGCCAGCAGCTTGGTGGGCGGGGATGAGCAGTTCTTC
CDR3 protein: CASSLVGGDEQFF
V gene: TRBV5-4
J gene: TRBJ2-1
D gene: .
CDR3 length: 13
clone size: once

CDR3 DNA: TGTGCCAGCAGTGAAGGGGCGGTGTGGAGGGACAGGGGTGAAAAACTGTTTTTT
CDR3 protein: CASSEGAVWRDRGEKLFF
V gene: TRBV2
J gene: TRBJ1-4
D gene: TRBD1
CDR3 length: 18
clone size: .

CDR3 DNA: TGTGCCTGGAGTGCCGGCGCGGCGGGAAACACCATATATTTT
CDR3 protein: CAWSAGAAGNTIYF
V gene: TRBV30
J gene: TRBJ1-3
D gene: .
CDR3 length: 14
clone size: .

CDR3 DNA: TGCGCCAGCAGCTTGGGGCAGATTAATGAAAAACTGTTTTTT
CDR3 protein: CASSLGQINEKLFF
V gene: TRBV5-1
J gene: TRBJ1-4
D gene: .
CDR3 length: 14
clone size: .

CDR3 DNA: TGCGCCAGCAGCCAAGAAGGCAGGACAGGCGAGCAGTACTTC
CDR3 protein: CASSQEGRTGEQYF
V gene: TRBV4-3
J gene: TRBJ2-7
D gene: TRBD1
CDR3 length: 14
clone size: .

CDR3 DNA: TGCGCCAGCAGCTTGCCCCCAGGGGGCAGGGGCACTGAAGCTTTCTTT
CDR3 protein: CASSLPPGGRGTEAFF
V gene: TRBV5-1
J gene: TRBJ1-1
D gene: TRBD1
CDR3 length: 16
clone size: .

CDR3 DNA: TGTGCCACCAGCAGAGTATCCGGGGAGCTGTTTTTT
CDR3 protein: CATSRVSGELFF
V gene: TRBV15
J gene: TRBJ2-2
D gene: .
CDR3 length: 12
clone size: .

CDR3 DNA: TGTGCCAGCAGTTTTTCCCCATTCTCCTACGAGCAGTACTTC
CDR3 protein: CASSFSPFSYEQYF
V gene: TRBV28
J gene: TRBJ2-7
D gene: .
CDR3 length: 14
clone size: .

CDR3 DNA: TGTGCCAGCAGCTTCGGGGGGAGTAACACCGGGGAGCTGTTTTTT
CDR3 protein: CASSFGGSNTGELFF
V gene: TRBV7-2
J gene: TRBJ2-2
D gene: TRBD2
CDR3 length: 15
clone size: once

CDR3 DNA: TGTGCCAGCAGCCGAAGGACAGAAAGAACAATGAACACTGAAGCTTTCTTT
CDR3 protein: CASSRRTERTMNTEAFF
V gene: TRBV5-6
J gene: TRBJ1-1
D gene: .
CDR3 length: 17
clone size: .

CDR3 DNA: TGTGCCTGGGTTCCGGGACAGTCCTTAAAGCAGTACTTC
CDR3 protein: CAWVPGQSLKQYF
V gene: TRBV30
J gene: TRBJ2-7
D gene: TRBD1
CDR3 length: 13
clone size: .

CDR3 DNA: TGTGCCAGCAGCTTAGGGGCTAGCGGGAGGTCCCCTTTCTACAATGAGCAGTTCTTC
CDR3 protein: CASSLGASGRSPFYNEQFF
V gene: TRBV7-6
J gene: TRBJ2-1
D gene: TRBD2
CDR3 length: 19
clone size: .

CDR3 DNA: TGTGCCAGTAGTAGAAAAGCCGGGACAGGAAAGTACGAGCAGTACTTC
CDR3 protein: CASSRKAGTGKYEQYF
V gene: TRBV19
J gene: TRBJ2-7
D gene: TRBD1
CDR3 length: 16
clone size: .

CDR3 DNA: TGTGCCAGCAGCTGGGACAGGGACGAGCAGTACTTC
CDR3 protein: CASSWDRDEQYF
V gene: TRBV11-2
J gene: TRBJ2-7
D gene: TRBD1
CDR3 length: 12
clone size: .

CDR3 DNA: TGCGCCAGCAGAACTAGTTCAGATACGCAGTATTTT
CDR3 protein: CASRTSSDTQYF
V gene: TRBV4-1
J gene: TRBJ2-3
D gene: .
CDR3 length: 12
clone size: .

CDR3 DNA: TGTGCCAGTAGTACAGACACCGCACAGGATATTAACTATGGCTACACCTTC
CDR3 protein: CASSTDTAQDINYGYTF
V gene: TRBV19
J gene: TRBJ1-2
D gene: .
CDR3 length: 17
clone size: .

CDR3 DNA: TGCGCCAGCAGCCAAGATCGGGAGGGACAGGGGACGGAGACCCAGTACTTC
CDR3 protein: CASSQDREGQGTETQYF
V gene: TRBV4-3
J gene: TRBJ2-5
D gene: TRBD1
CDR3 length: 17
clone size: once

CDR3 DNA: TGTGCCAGCAGATCTAAAGGGGATAGGAGCTCCTACGAGCAGTACTTC
CDR3 protein: CASRSKGDRSSYEQYF
V gene: TRBV21-1
J gene: TRBJ2-7
D gene: .
CDR3 length: 16
clone size: .

CDR3 DNA: TGCAGCGTCGCGACAGGGAGCGAGCAGTACTTC
CDR3 protein: CSVATGSEQYF
V gene: TRBV29-1
J gene: TRBJ2-7
D gene: TRBD1
CDR3 length: 11
clone size: .

CDR3 DNA: TGCGCCAGCAGCTTGGGAGGCGGGAGTTTGGCCTACGAGCAGTACTTC
CDR3 protein: CASSLGGGSLAYEQYF
V gene: TRBV5-1
J gene: TRBJ2-7
D gene: TRBD2
CDR3 length: 16
clone size: .

CDR3 DNA: TGTGCCAGCAGCTTATTAGCGGGGGGGCTCAATGAGCAGTTCTTC
CDR3 protein: CASSLLAGGLNEQFF
V gene: TRBV7-9
J gene: TRBJ2-1
D gene: TRBD2
CDR3 length: 15
clone size: .

CDR3 DNA: TGTGCCAGCAGCCAAGATCTATCGGAGGGGGCTACCGGGGAGCTGTTTTTT
CDR3 protein: CASSQDLSEGATGELFF
V gene: TRBV4-2
J gene: TRBJ2-2
D gene: .
CDR3 length: 17
clone size: .

CDR3 DNA: TGTGCCATCAGTGAGCCCAGAGGGCCCAAAGGTACTGAAGCTTTCTTT
CDR3 protein: CAISEPRGPKGTEAFF
V gene: TRBV10-3
J gene: TRBJ1-1
D gene: .
CDR3 length: 16
clone size: .

CDR3 DNA: TGCGCCAGCAGCTTGGACAGGGGTGGAACTGAAGCTTTCTTT
CDR3 protein: CASSLDRGGTEAFF
V gene: TRBV5-1
J gene: TRBJ1-1
D gene: TRBD1
CDR3 length: 14
clone size: once

CDR3 DNA: TGCGCCAGCACACTTGGGCAGAACACTGAAGCTTTCTTT
CDR3 protein: CASTLGQNTEAFF
V gene: TRBV4-1
J gene: TRBJ1-1
D gene: .
CDR3 length: 13
clone size: .

CDR3 DNA: TGTGCCAGCAGTTACTCGAACACAGGGCTGGGTGGCTACACCTTC
CDR3 protein: CASSYSNTGLGGYTF
V gene: TRBV6-5
J gene: TRBJ1-2
D gene: .
CDR3 length: 15
clone size: .